The 27 T cell receptor beta chains presented below share a single source sample, sequenced in a study of response to subunit inactivated influenza vaccine. TCRdb re-called the RT-PCR reads through MiXCR, storing one row per CDR3 protein. The data show about 700,000 distinct CDR3 sequences, around 14% seen once. The input for sequencing was PBMCs from blood, taken approximately 13 days after vaccination. The receptors were gathered from a middle-aged man who received an inactivated influenza vaccine.

The DNA for the CDR3 is TGTGCCAGCAGACCGACAGGGGTGACTTCGGATGGCTACACCTTC. The encoded protein is CASRPTGVTSDGYTF. This chain connects TRBV2 to TRBJ1-2, with 8 nucleotides matching TRBD1. CDR1 and CDR2 from the germline V gene are SNHLY and FYNNEI. The V gene end was trimmed by 6 bases and the J gene end by 6 bases; junction bases not matched to a gene: 12. This CDR3 contains 15 residues.

The chain uses TRBV11-1 and TRBJ1-2; possibly TRBD1 for D (5 bases). With 7 bases removed from V and 4 bases from J, the gap between germline ends came to 28 bases. The CDR3 totals 18 residues. CDR1 SGHAT and CDR2 FQDESV come from the germline V gene (reference sequence). In nucleotides, the CDR3 is TGTGCCAGCAAACTACCGAAGGGGAACCAGGGTTCCGGCTATGGCTACACCTTC. It is translated as CASKLPKGNQGSGYGYTF. The variable domain in full, completed from reference TRBV11-1 and TRBJ1-2, reads EAEVAQSPRYKITEKSQAVAFWCDPISGHATLYWYRQILGQGPELLVQFQDESVVDDSQLPKDRFSAERLKGVDSTLKIQPAELGDSAMYLCASKLPKGNQGSGYGYTFGSGTRLTVV.

This clonotype showed up just a few times. The chain carries TRBV28 and TRBJ2-5; 7 bases are shared with TRBD1. The CDR3 is made up of 14 amino acids. Trimming at V came to 5 bases and at J to 6 bases, leaving 9 bases not matched to a gene. CDR1 is MDHEN, CDR2 SYDVKM, per germline. CDR3 DNA: TGTGCCAGCAGTCCGACAGGGATGGGGAAGACCCAGTACTTC. This translates into CASSPTGMGKTQYF.

V usage is TRBV25-1 and J usage is TRBJ2-2; no clear D. The germline V gene has CDR1 MGHDK and CDR2 SYGVNS. V lost 5 bases to trimming and J lost 5 bases, with 12 bases between them. This CDR3 contains 14 residues. CDR3 DNA: TGTGCCAGCAGTAGCTCAGTTCAGACCGGGGAGCTGTTTTTT. This sequence encodes CASSSSVQTGELFF.

In this sample, this clonotype turned up a few times. The chain recombines TRBV3-1 with TRBJ1-3, with a weak D call TRBD1 (6 bases). V lost 1 base and J lost 2, with 12 bases in between. Germline V gene lookup returns CDR1 LGHDT and CDR2 YNNKEL (reference sequence). The CDR3 is 16 amino acids. The CDR3 loop reads CASSQVSWTAGNTIYF. The CDR3 nucleotides are TGTGCCAGCAGCCAAGTTAGCTGGACAGCTGGAAACACCATATATTTT.

The chain employs TRBV20-1 and TRBJ2-5, with 9 bases matching TRBD2. The germline gives CDR1 DFQATT, CDR2 SNEGSKA (reference sequence). CDR3 size: 16 residues. V was clipped by 3 bases and J by 1 base; unmatched bases: 9. CDR3 nucleotide sequence: TGCAGTGCTAGTCGCCTAGCGGGAACCTTCCAAGAGACCCAGTACTTC. It yields the protein CSASRLAGTFQETQYF.

The V call is TRBV7-2, the J call TRBJ2-4; 9 nucleotides match TRBD1. Losses at the gene ends were 5 bases for V and 15 bases for J; bases not matched to a gene: 17. Per germline, CDR1 SGHTA and CDR2 FQGNSA. This CDR3 has 15 amino acids. The DNA of the CDR3 is TGTGCCAGCAGCCCTAAGGACAGGGGAGCGGGATTTCTGTACTTC. Its translation is CASSPKDRGAGFLYF.

This clonotype has at least ten counts. This chain joins TRBV12-3 or TRBV12-4 and TRBJ1-1; D uncertain. This CDR3 comprises 13 residues. Trimming cost V 5 bases and J 6 bases, with 13 bases left between them. The CDR3 DNA follows: TGTGCCAGCAGTCCGAACATAAACGCTGAAGCTTTCTTT. It specifies CASSPNINAEAFF.

This clonotype appeared a few times. This chain connects TRBV20-1 to TRBJ1-5; D is uncertain. CDR1 and CDR2 from the germline V gene are DFQATT and SNEGSKA (reference sequence). CDR3 length equals 14 residues. The germline V and J ends were trimmed by 1 base and 4 bases, with 11 bases remaining between them. The CDR3 loop is CSARGLVGNQPQHF. Here the CDR3 DNA reads TGCAGTGCTAGAGGTCTAGTCGGGAATCAGCCCCAGCATTTT.

In its sample, this clonotype was seen many times. The chain employs TRBV20-1 and TRBJ1-5; D is perhaps TRBD1 (5 bases). Germline-derived CDR1 and CDR2 are DFQATT and SNEGSKA (reference sequence). The CDR3 extends over 13 amino acids. V lost 4 bases and J lost 5, with 12 bases in between. The chain's CDR3 is CSANGASDQPQHF. CDR3 nucleotides: TGCAGTGCTAATGGGGCTTCGGATCAGCCCCAGCATTTT.

This clonotype was counted between two and nine times. The chain couples TRBV5-1 to TRBJ2-7; TRBD2 aligns across 8 bases. CDR1 is SGHRS and CDR2 is YFSETQ in the germline V gene. The CDR3 has 15 residues. The J segment lost 1 base and the V segment lost 0 bases, leaving 3 bases of the junction unmatched. The CDR3 here is CASSLGTSRSYEQYF. The DNA of the CDR3 is TGCGCCAGCAGCTTGGGGACTAGCAGATCCTACGAGCAGTACTTC.

The V and J genes are TRBV2 and TRBJ1-1; D is possibly TRBD1 (5 bases). V was shortened by 4 bases and J by 8 bases, with 17 bases between the two germline ends. Germline assignment: CDR1 SNHLY and CDR2 FYNNEI. The CDR3 runs 14 residues. CDR3 sequence reads: CASSVLVSGGEAFF. In DNA, the CDR3 is TGTGCCAGCAGTGTGCTCGTGTCGGGGGGAGAAGCTTTCTTT.

The V call is TRBV6-6, the J call TRBJ1-3; the D is unclear. The germline V and J ends were trimmed by 2 bases and 2 bases, with 4 bases remaining between them. Germline V CDR1 and CDR2: MNHNY, SVGAGI (reference sequence). CDR3 length: 13 residues. The CDR3 DNA is TGTGCCAGCAGTTACGGGCCTGGAAACACCATATATTTT. Translation: CASSYGPGNTIYF.

The chain carries TRBV20-1 and TRBJ2-3, with D possibly TRBD1 on 6 matching bases. V lost 0 bases to trimming and J lost 4 bases, with 11 bases between them. Germline V gives CDR1 DFQATT, CDR2 SNEGSKA (reference sequence). This CDR3 spans 14 amino acids. The CDR3, as DNA: TGCAGTGCTAGAGAAGGGGGTAGTGCAGATACGCAGTATTTT. Its translation is CSAREGGSADTQYF.

V and J are TRBV6-5 and TRBJ2-2; 7 bases are a match to TRBD2. The CDR3 loop spans 16 amino acids. V lost 6 bases, J lost 5 bases, and 12 bases stayed unmatched. Germline values: CDR1 MNHEY, CDR2 SVGAGI. The CDR3 region is CASRDSPGRGTGELFF. In DNA form, the CDR3 reads TGTGCCAGCAGAGACTCTCCGGGGCGGGGGACCGGGGAGCTGTTTTTT.

The chain employs TRBV12-3 or TRBV12-4 and TRBJ1-1; a possible D gene is TRBD1 (6 bases). This CDR3 spans 13 amino acids. V dropped 6 bases and J dropped 10 bases, with 18 bases sitting between them. CDR3 amino acids: CASRRGGGLRAFF. The DNA of the CDR3 is TGTGCCAGCAGAAGAGGGGGGGGTTTGCGAGCTTTCTTT.

The gene calls are TRBV29-1 and TRBJ2-5, with 8 bases identical to TRBD1. Germline values: CDR1 SQVTM, CDR2 ANQGSEA. The trim removed 8 bases at V and 3 bases at J, leaving 14 bases unmatched. This CDR3 comprises 15 residues. Here the CDR3 DNA reads TGCAGCTACGAGGACAGGGATAAAGTGAAAGAGACCCAGTACTTC. Translated: CSYEDRDKVKETQYF.

The rearrangement uses TRBV9 and TRBJ2-7, with 7 bases fitting TRBD1. The CDR3 covers 14 residues. Germline V gene data show CDR1 as SGDLS and CDR2 as YYNGEE. With V trimmed by 5 bases and J by 3 bases, 8 bases remained unmatched. This CDR3 is CASRLRQGGYEQYF. The CDR3 bases are TGTGCCAGCAGACTCCGACAGGGTGGCTACGAGCAGTACTTC. The variable domain in full, completed from reference TRBV9 and TRBJ2-7, reads DSGVTQTPKHLITATGQRVTLRCSPRSGDLSVYWYQQSLDQGLQFLIQYYNGEERAKGNILERFSAQQFPDLHSELNLSSLELGDSALYFCASRLRQGGYEQYFGPGTRLTVT.

The rearrangement links TRBV9 to TRBJ2-3; no reliable D call. The CDR3 has 15 residues. Germline CDR1 and CDR2: SGDLS and YYNGEE. With 0 bases removed from V and 0 bases from J, the gap between germline ends came to 8 bases. CDR3 in DNA: TGTGCCAGCAGCGTAGGACGGTTCAGCACAGATACGCAGTATTTT. Translated, it gives CASSVGRFSTDTQYF.

CDR3 in DNA: TGTGCCAGCAGTTACTCGGTTAAAGGAGGCGAGCAGTACTTC. It encodes CASSYSVKGGEQYF. The chain employs TRBV6-2 or TRBV6-3 and TRBJ2-7, with D maybe TRBD2 (5 bases). Looked up from germline, CDR1 is MNHEY and CDR2 is SVGEGT. V was clipped by 0 bases and J by 6 bases, with 12 bases between them. This CDR3 comprises 14 residues.

This clonotype was picked up a small number of times. The CDR3 DNA is TGTGCCAGCAGTGAAAGTAATGTGGGCGGGGCCAACGTCCTGACTTTC. Amino acids: CASSESNVGGANVLTF. The chain carries TRBV6-1 and TRBJ2-6; D not certain. This CDR3 contains 16 residues. V lost 2 bases, J lost 4 bases, and 12 bases lay in between. The V gene's germline CDR1 is MNHNS and CDR2 SASEGT.

This clonotype was seen a handful of times. The V and J genes are TRBV28 and TRBJ2-1; D is perhaps TRBD1 (6 bases). The V end was cut by 3 bases, the J end by 3 bases, with 12 bases between. CDR3 length: 15 residues. The germline CDR1 and CDR2 sequences are MDHEN and SYDVKM. The CDR3 nucleotides read TGTGCCAGCAGTTTGGTACGCAGGGGCTACAATGAGCAGTTCTTC. Translating gives CASSLVRRGYNEQFF.

The chain uses TRBV24-1 and TRBJ2-3, with D maybe TRBD2 (6 bases). This CDR3 has 13 amino acids. Trimming shortened V by 12 bases and J by 6 bases, and 18 bases separated the two germline ends. Per germline, CDR1 KGHDR and CDR2 SFDVKD. The CDR3 protein is CASGGKTHDTQYF. In DNA form, the CDR3 reads TGTGCCTCTGGGGGGAAAACGCACGATACGCAGTATTTT.

A few counts support this clonotype. V is TRBV7-9 and J is TRBJ2-2; 9 nucleotides align to TRBD2. Germline V lookup: CDR1 SEHNR, CDR2 FQNEAQ (reference sequence). This CDR3 is 17 amino acids long. Trimming removed 5 bases from V and 2 bases from J; junction bases left unmatched: 9. The CDR3 protein is CASSTRTSGPNTGELFF. The CDR3 DNA reads as TGTGCCAGCAGCACACGTACTAGCGGGCCTAACACCGGGGAGCTGTTTTTT.

This clonotype was observed a few times. J is TRBJ2-1 and V is TRBV4-1; D may be TRBD1 (5 bases). The ends were cut back, 0 bases at V and 4 bases at J, with 13 bases in the middle. Germline CDR1 and CDR2: MGHRA and YSYEKL. This CDR3 is 16 amino acids long. CDR3 loop: CASSQDGRKGYNEQFF. The CDR3 DNA reads TGCGCCAGCAGCCAAGATGGCCGGAAGGGGTACAATGAGCAGTTCTTC.

The chain uses TRBV9 and TRBJ1-3, with a weak D call TRBD1 (5 bases). V was trimmed by 2 bases and J by 3 bases, leaving 9 bases between them. Germline CDR1 and CDR2: SGDLS and YYNGEE. The CDR3 contains 14 residues. CDR3 sequence reads: CASSVGPDGNTIYF. CDR3 nucleotides: TGTGCCAGCAGCGTGGGACCGGATGGAAACACCATATATTTT.

The chain uses TRBV20-1 and TRBJ2-3; no definite D call. The CDR3 covers 12 residues. Germline CDR1 DFQATT, CDR2 SNEGSKA (reference sequence). Trimming cost V 7 bases and J 1 base, with 9 bases left between them. The CDR3 nucleotides read TGCAGTGGGCGTGGTCGCACAGATACGCAGTATTTT. Translating it yields CSGRGRTDTQYF.